The entry that follows covers one T cell receptor (beta chain) sequence. Its antigen remains unidentified. Findings and limits, study-wide: Tumor memory CD4+ T cell TCR gene usage clustered with blood and lymph node memory CD4+ cells and lymph node naive CD4+ cells.

Semi-nested PCR with Nested Universal Primer A followed constant-region reverse priming of full-length variable regions. One entry per CDR3 protein, called by TCRdb with MiXCR from the 5' RACE reads. The repertoire includes around 57,000 distinct CDR3 sequences, 28% of them detected once, and 3.2% sits in the top ten. CDR1 is SEHNR, CDR2 FQNEAQ, per germline (reference sequence). There are 17 residues in the CDR3. V shed 1 base, J shed 3 bases, and the junction held 7 bases outside the gene matches. The TCR originated in a female donor with breast cancer. The source material was tumor-infiltrating memory CD4+ T cells sorted from the breast tumor. This sample's subset: memory CD4+ T cells, CD4+CD45RO+CD25-. The chain joins TRBV7-9 to TRBJ2-5, with TRBD2 matching 11 bases. Here the CDR3 DNA reads TGTGCCAGCAGCTTAGAAACCGGGACTAGCGGCAAAGAGACCCAGTACTTC. Residues: CASSLETGTSGKETQYF.